The TCR beta chain described here comes from a study of cytomegalovirus exposure and HLA in healthy donors. The V gene's germline CDR1 is SGHRS and CDR2 YFSETQ. This CDR3 spans 16 amino acids. Trimming shortened V by 4 bases and J by 1 base, and 12 bases separated the two germline ends. The method was immunoSEQ multiplex PCR; TCRdb's version includes in-frame clones alone and lacks a portion of them. This table has 60,000 to 65,000 clones, 90% to 95% appearing once. The chain couples TRBV5-1 to TRBJ2-6; D is unclear. This sequence was found in a woman younger than 35 in good health and CMV-seropositive. Material for sequencing was PBMCs. The CDR3 sequence is CASSPLVGSGANVLTF. The CDR3 DNA is TGCGCCAGCAGCCCCCTTGTCGGGTCTGGGGCCAACGTCCTGACTTTC.